This passage covers 15 T cell receptor beta chains from one sample sequenced in a study of beta chain features in type 1 diabetes. Study findings and constraints: Type 1 diabetes patients had TCRB CDR3s that were shorter (moderately but significantly so) in all four CD4+ subsets.

Reverse transcription of all isolated RNA meant that expressed TCRB transcripts were sequenced. Produced via immunoSEQ multiplex PCR; TCRdb's table is partial and in-frame only. This table has fewer than 450,000 clones, roughly 14% appearing once. These receptors have no identified antigens. The sample consisted of naive CD4+ T cells from blood. Every receptor here comes from a young woman with type 1 diabetes.

The chain carries TRBV2 and TRBJ2-5; 7 nucleotides match TRBD1. The CDR3 runs 15 residues. V dropped 7 bases and J dropped 2; count of bases not matched to a gene: 10. Germline CDR1 is SNHLY and CDR2 is FYNNEI. DNA of the CDR3: TGTGCCAGCAACGGCCAGGGGGTTCCTCAAGAGACCCAGTACTTC. This sequence encodes CASNGQGVPQETQYF.

This clone showed up just a few times. This chain uses TRBV30 with TRBJ1-5; D ambiguous. Germline CDR1 GTSNPN, CDR2 SVGIG (reference sequence). CDR3 length: 14 amino acids. The V gene lost 4 bases and the J gene lost 5 bases, with 15 bases spanning the gap. CDR3 protein: CAWTAVNADQPQHF. The CDR3 nucleotides read TGTGCCTGGACCGCGGTCAACGCGGATCAGCCCCAGCATTTT.

This chain joins TRBV6-1 and TRBJ2-7; 9 positions agree with TRBD1. With V trimmed by 8 bases and J by 1 base, 6 bases remained unmatched. Germline-derived CDR1 and CDR2 are MNHNS and SASEGT. The length of the CDR3 is 14 residues. The CDR3 nucleotides read TGTGCCAGCGACACCGGGACAGGGTCCTACGAGCAGTACTTC. The encoded protein is CASDTGTGSYEQYF.

The chain recombines TRBV19 with TRBJ2-5; 11 nucleotides agree with TRBD2. This CDR3 region has 16 residues. CDR1 is LNHDA and CDR2 is SQIVND in the germline V gene (reference sequence). V was clipped by 1 base and J by 4 bases; unmatched bases: 5. CDR3 coding DNA: TGTGCCAGTAGTATAGGACGAGGACTAGCGGGAGAGACCCAGTACTTC. Its translation is CASSIGRGLAGETQYF. Variable domain in full (rest from reference TRBV19 and TRBJ2-5): DGGITQSPKYLFRKEGQNVTLSCEQNLNHDAMYWYRQDPGQGLRLIYYSQIVNDFQKGDIAEGYSVSREKKESFPLTVTSAQKNPTAFYLCASSIGRGLAGETQYFGPGTRLLVL.

This clone was seen a few times. The chain employs TRBV27 and TRBJ2-1; 7 bases line up with TRBD1. The V and J ends lost 1 base and 9 bases, in that order; junction bases with no gene match: 3. Germline-derived CDR1 and CDR2 are MNHEY and SMNVEV (reference sequence). The CDR3 sequence is 13 residues long. The CDR3 spells CASSLWDSAEQFF. CDR3 bases: TGTGCCAGCAGTTTATGGGACAGTGCTGAGCAGTTCTTC.

The V gene is TRBV18, the J gene TRBJ2-2; D call uncertain. The germline V gene encodes CDR1 KGHSH and CDR2 LQKENI. V lost 3 bases and J lost 3, with 17 bases in between. This CDR3 has 17 amino acids. CDR3 sequence: CASSPRLVRADTGELFF. DNA for the CDR3: TGTGCCAGCTCACCCCGTCTAGTACGAGCCGACACCGGGGAGCTGTTTTTT.

The rearrangement joins TRBV30 to TRBJ1-2, with 8 bases fitting TRBD1. The J segment lost 10 bases and the V segment lost 2 bases, leaving 18 bases of the junction unmatched. Germline CDR1 is GTSNPN and CDR2 is SVGIG (reference sequence). The CDR3 has 16 residues. The CDR3 sequence: CAWSKRGAGGSGAYTF. Written as DNA, the CDR3 is TGTGCCTGGAGTAAAAGGGGGGCAGGGGGCTCAGGCGCCTACACCTTC.

This chain joins TRBV4-2 and TRBJ2-1, with 9 bases lining up with TRBD2. Trimming at V came to 0 bases and at J to 4 bases, leaving 10 bases not matched to a gene. The CDR3 totals 18 residues. Germline loops: CDR1 LGHNA, CDR2 YNFKEQ. CDR3 DNA sequence: TGTGCCAGCAGCCAAGATGCCGCTAGCGGGATTGATTACAATGAGCAGTTCTTC. Its protein is CASSQDAASGIDYNEQFF.

This clone was counted between two and nine times. J is TRBJ2-3 and V is TRBV18, with 10 bases lining up with TRBD2. The V segment lost 1 base and the J segment 6 bases; nucleotides outside the gene matches: 4. The germline gives CDR1 KGHSH, CDR2 LQKENI. The CDR3 is made up of 15 amino acids. CDR3 coding DNA: TGTGCCAGCTCACCACTGCTAGCGGGAGAGGATACGCAGTATTTT. The encoded protein is CASSPLLAGEDTQYF. The whole variable domain, remainder taken from reference TRBV18 and TRBJ2-3, is NAGVMQNPRHLVRRRGQEARLRCSPMKGHSHVYWYRQLPEEGLKFMVYLQKENIIDESGMPKERFSAEFPKEGPSILRIQQVVRGDSAAYFCASSPLLAGEDTQYFGPGTRLTVL.

V and J are TRBV7-2 and TRBJ2-5, with 14 bases matching TRBD2. This CDR3 comprises 19 residues. Germline-derived CDR1 and CDR2 are SGHTA and FQGNSA. The V segment lost 3 bases and the J segment 3 bases; nucleotides outside the gene matches: 12. Here the CDR3 reads CASSLVPRWGLAGEETQYF. DNA of the CDR3: TGTGCCAGCAGCTTGGTCCCAAGGTGGGGACTAGCGGGAGAAGAGACCCAGTACTTC.

The table lists this clone with a few counts. The V call is TRBV11-2, the J call TRBJ1-3; D might be TRBD1 (5 bases). Germline CDR1 and CDR2: SGHAT and FQNNGV. The CDR3 runs 14 residues. The germline V and J ends were trimmed by 5 bases and 0 bases, with 8 bases remaining between them. CDR3 residues: CASSLQGSGNTIYF. DNA of the CDR3: TGTGCCAGCAGCCTCCAGGGCTCTGGAAACACCATATATTTT.

The V call is TRBV7-9, the J call TRBJ2-5; 12 bases match TRBD2. The germline V gene has CDR1 SEHNR and CDR2 FQNEAQ (reference sequence). CDR3 length equals 19 residues. J lost 0 bases, V lost 5 bases, and 13 bases had no gene match. In DNA form, the CDR3 reads TGTGCCAGCAGCCTGCGCCGTAGACTAGCGGGAGAGAACCAAGAGACCCAGTACTTC. Translated: CASSLRRRLAGENQETQYF.

The gene calls are TRBV19 and TRBJ1-2; tentative D call: TRBD1 (6 bases). Deletions cut 3 bases from V and 7 bases from J, with 15 bases between. The CDR3 totals 14 residues. Germline V gene lookup returns CDR1 LNHDA and CDR2 SQIVND (reference sequence). The CDR3 sequence: CASSIGQGKGGYTF. The CDR3 DNA follows: TGTGCCAGTAGTATTGGGCAGGGGAAGGGTGGCTACACCTTC.

This chain uses TRBV18 with TRBJ2-1, with a tentative D call TRBD1 (5 bases). Looked up from germline, CDR1 is KGHSH and CDR2 is LQKENI. This CDR3 is 16 amino acids long. V was shortened by 3 bases and J by 2 bases, with 14 bases between the two germline ends. The CDR3 loop is CASSPVFVGAYNEQFF. In DNA form, the CDR3 reads TGTGCCAGCTCACCCGTTTTTGTAGGGGCCTACAATGAGCAGTTCTTC. Full variable domain (outside the CDR3, taken from reference TRBV18 and TRBJ2-1): NAGVMQNPRHLVRRRGQEARLRCSPMKGHSHVYWYRQLPEEGLKFMVYLQKENIIDESGMPKERFSAEFPKEGPSILRIQQVVRGDSAAYFCASSPVFVGAYNEQFFGPGTRLTVL.

V usage is TRBV19 and J usage is TRBJ1-5; 11 bases are shared with TRBD1. V lost 5 bases and J lost 6; bases outside the gene matches: 6. The germline gives CDR1 LNHDA, CDR2 SQIVND (reference sequence). The CDR3 runs 15 residues. DNA for the CDR3: TGTGCCAGTAGTGCTGGGACAGGGGGAGGTCAGCCCCAGCATTTT. This codes for CASSAGTGGGQPQHF.